This T cell receptor beta chain was sequenced during a study of tumor and adjacent non-tumor tissue in lung cancer. Overall study findings and caveats: TCR diversity was significantly greater in tumor than normal lung tissue.

As to this clonotype: What it recognizes is unknown. A much more abundant neighbour one base away suggests this may be a read error.

A modified ARM-PCR protocol with three rounds of nested PCR amplified TCRbeta. Each CDR3 protein is one row after TCRdb ran MiXCR on the multiplex PCR reads. Here the sample spans 110,000 or so distinct CDR3 sequences, 60% to 80% being singletons. No cell sorting was done before RNA was extracted from the tissue. This non-tumor lung sample came from over 3 cm beyond the tumor edge. The CDR3 has 16 amino acids. Per germline, CDR1 MDHEN and CDR2 SYDVKM. The V gene is TRBV28, the J gene TRBJ1-5; D might be TRBD1 (6 bases). This TCR was recovered from a man aged 60 to 69 with non-small cell lung cancer. Sequencing used distant non-tumor lung tissue. DNA of the CDR3: TGTGCCAGCAGTTCACAGGGTTCATTCACAAATCAGGCCCAGCATTTT. Translation gives CASSSQGSFTNQAQHF.